Shown below are 23 T cell receptor beta chains from a single sample sequenced in a study of PD-1 blockade in classical Hodgkin lymphoma. The table came from immunoSEQ multiplex PCR; TCRdb's copy has only in-frame clones and leaves some out. The sample has 46,000 or so clones; around three quarters are singletons. Relapse after autologous stem cell transplantation occurred in every patient, and brentuximab vedotin exposure varied. This specimen was peripheral blood mononuclear cells (PBMCs), taken before the second cycle of nivolumab. These receptors originate from a human donor with classical Hodgkin lymphoma.

This chain links TRBV4-1 with TRBJ1-4; 10 bases align to TRBD1. The trim removed 3 bases at V and 0 bases at J, leaving 4 bases unmatched. Germline-derived CDR1 and CDR2 are MGHRA and YSYEKL. This CDR3 has 17 amino acids. The CDR3 sequence: CASSHLDRGPTNEKLFF. Written as DNA, the CDR3 is TGCGCCAGCAGCCATCTAGACAGGGGGCCAACTAATGAAAAACTGTTTTTT.

The V and J genes are TRBV7-9 and TRBJ2-7, with 8 bases fitting TRBD2. Germline loops: CDR1 SEHNR, CDR2 FQNEAQ (reference sequence). V dropped 4 bases and J dropped 5; count of bases not matched to a gene: 4. The CDR3 is 13 residues long. CDR3 protein: CASSSGLAHEQYF. The CDR3 bases are TGTGCCAGCAGCTCAGGACTAGCCCACGAGCAGTACTTC.

The V call is TRBV10-2, the J call TRBJ2-1, with D uncertain. Per germline, CDR1 WSHSY and CDR2 SAAADI. The V end lost 7 bases, the J end lost 10 bases, and 17 bases lay between the germline ends. The CDR3 consists of 13 residues. CDR3 nucleotides: TGCGCCAGCATGATTAATCTTCTGGGAGAGCAGTTCTTC. Amino acid sequence: CASMINLLGEQFF.

The V gene is TRBV27, the J gene TRBJ2-3; D call uncertain. V lost 1 base and J lost 3, with 11 bases in between. This CDR3 comprises 15 residues. Per the germline V gene, CDR1 is MNHEY and CDR2 is SMNVEV (reference sequence). CDR3 in amino acids: CASSLLLGRTDTQYF. CDR3 in DNA: TGTGCCAGCAGTTTATTGCTGGGAAGGACAGATACGCAGTATTTT.

The CDR3 bases are TGTGCCAGCAGTCTACTTAAAGGGAACACTGAAGCTTTCTTT. Residues: CASSLLKGNTEAFF. V and J are TRBV28 and TRBJ1-1; D is uncertain. Trimming stripped 5 bases from V and 1 base from J, with 11 bases between. The CDR3 length is 14 residues. CDR1 is MDHEN, CDR2 SYDVKM, per germline. Drawing the rest from reference TRBV28 and TRBJ1-1, the complete variable domain is DVKVTQSSRYLVKRTGEKVFLECVQDMDHENMFWYRQDPGLGLRLIYFSYDVKMKEKGDIPEGYSVSREKKERFSLILESASTNQTSMYLCASSLLKGNTEAFFGQGTRLTVV.

The chain uses TRBV15 and TRBJ2-7; 11 nucleotides align to TRBD2. V lost 6 bases and J lost 5; bases outside the gene matches: 3. Germline CDR1 LNHNV, CDR2 YYDKDF (reference sequence). CDR3 length: 13 residues. CDR3 region: CATRTSGINEQYF. The CDR3 DNA reads TGTGCCACCAGGACTAGCGGGATAAACGAGCAGTACTTC.

This chain links TRBV2 with TRBJ1-1, with 10 bases fitting TRBD1. Trimming cost V 5 bases and J 4 bases; bases outside gene matches: 7. CDR3 length: 15 amino acids. Germline lookup yields CDR1 SNHLY and CDR2 FYNNEI. CDR3 nucleotide sequence: TGTGCCAGCAGTCAGAAGCGGACAGGGGGCACTGAAGCTTTCTTT. It encodes CASSQKRTGGTEAFF.

The sample holds one count of this clone. CDR3 amino acids: CASRQGNNYGYTF. DNA of the CDR3: TGTGCCAGCAGACAAGGGAATAACTATGGCTACACCTTC. The V and J genes are TRBV6-5 and TRBJ1-2, with no clear D. Per the germline V gene, CDR1 is MNHEY and CDR2 is SVGAGI. The CDR3 is made up of 13 amino acids. V was cut by 6 bases and J by 1 base, with 9 bases left in between.

The chain links TRBV30 to TRBJ2-7; TRBD2 is a possible D gene (6 bases). V was pared by 3 bases and J by 3 bases, with 9 bases between. Germline V gene data show CDR1 as GTSNPN and CDR2 as SVGIG (reference sequence). The CDR3 extends over 12 amino acids. The CDR3 sequence is CAWSPGGYEQYF. The DNA of the CDR3 is TGTGCCTGGAGCCCCGGGGGCTACGAGCAGTACTTC.

The CDR3, as DNA: TGTGCCAGCAGCTTAAAATCCCCGGTGGTTGGCCCAGTGAGAAACACCATATATTTT. This gives the protein CASSLKSPVVGPVRNTIYF. The V call is TRBV7-3, the J call TRBJ1-3; D gene unclear. This CDR3 comprises 19 residues. Deletions cut 1 base from V and 5 bases from J, with 24 bases between. Germline CDR1 is SGHTA and CDR2 is FQGTGA.

This clone appeared a few times. The DNA of the CDR3 is TGTGCCAGCAGCGCGGACAGTAGAGGCATTCAGTACTTC. Its protein is CASSADSRGIQYF. This sequence joins TRBV7-3 and TRBJ2-4; maybe TRBD1 (6 bases). Trimming removed 5 bases at V and 9 bases at J, with 14 bases between. In germline, CDR1 is SGHTA, CDR2 FQGTGA. The CDR3 length is 13 residues.

In this sample, this clone turned up a few times. This chain joins TRBV2 and TRBJ2-1; either TRBD1 or TRBD2 may fit D (6 bases each). The CDR3 extends over 13 amino acids. Trimming shortened V by 8 bases and J by 5 bases, and 13 bases separated the two germline ends. The V gene's germline CDR1 is SNHLY and CDR2 FYNNEI. CDR3 DNA sequence: TGTGCCAGCCTAACGGGGGCAAACAATGAGCAGTTCTTC. Amino acids: CASLTGANNEQFF.

This clone has at least ten counts. CDR3 loop: CAWSVKIADQPQHF. The CDR3 DNA is TGTGCCTGGAGTGTAAAGATTGCCGATCAGCCCCAGCATTTT. The chain recombines TRBV30 with TRBJ1-5; unclear D gene. Germline V lookup: CDR1 GTSNPN, CDR2 SVGIG (reference sequence). The CDR3 spans 14 residues. V dropped 0 bases and J dropped 5 bases, with 11 bases sitting between them.

This sequence joins TRBV7-6 and TRBJ2-3, with D hard to call. Germline V lookup: CDR1 SGHVS, CDR2 FNYEAQ. The V gene lost 1 base and the J gene lost 1 base, with 6 bases spanning the gap. The CDR3 covers 14 residues. CDR3 in amino acids: CASSLVARTDTQYF. For the CDR3, the DNA is TGTGCCAGCAGCTTAGTGGCCCGCACAGATACGCAGTATTTT.

Only one count was recorded for this clone. The CDR3 DNA reads TGTGCCAGCAGCTTCCCGGGGTCTTCGGAGCAGTACTTC. Translating it yields CASSFPGSSEQYF. V is TRBV11-3 and J is TRBJ2-7, with D possibly being TRBD2 (5 bases). Trimming pared 3 bases from V and 7 bases from J, leaving 13 bases between. CDR1 and CDR2 from the germline V gene are SGHNT and YENEEA. The CDR3 totals 13 residues.

The chain joins TRBV19 to TRBJ1-2; maybe TRBD1 (5 bases). This CDR3 is built from 14 residues. Looked up from germline, CDR1 is LNHDA and CDR2 is SQIVND (reference sequence). V dropped 2 bases and J dropped 4 bases, with 11 bases sitting between them. For the CDR3, the DNA is TGTGCCAGTAGTATACAGGGTGACCTCTATGGCTACACCTTC. Translation: CASSIQGDLYGYTF.

This clone is labeled as medium-sized. The rearrangement links TRBV6-1 to TRBJ2-3, with 10 bases that match TRBD2. V lost 4 bases and J lost 1; bases outside the gene matches: 5. Germline CDR1 reads MNHNS; CDR2 reads SASEGT. The CDR3 is 16 residues long. DNA for the CDR3: TGTGCCAGCAGTGTATCTAGCGGGAGCGGCACAGATACGCAGTATTTT. Amino acid sequence: CASSVSSGSGTDTQYF.

The rearrangement uses TRBV7-9 and TRBJ2-1, with 7 bases matching TRBD2. With 5 bases clipped from V and 4 bases from J, the junction kept 8 bases outside the gene matches. Looked up from germline, CDR1 is SEHNR and CDR2 is FQNEAQ (reference sequence). The CDR3 is 15 residues long. This chain's CDR3 is CASSPSGIGYNEQFF. The CDR3 DNA is TGTGCCAGCAGCCCCAGCGGGATCGGATACAATGAGCAGTTCTTC.

This sequence joins TRBV5-1 and TRBJ2-5; 7 bases are shared with TRBD1. The CDR3 extends over 14 amino acids. The V gene's germline CDR1 is SGHRS and CDR2 YFSETQ. The ends lost 1 base at V and 2 bases at J; junction bases unmatched: 2. Here the CDR3 reads CASSLLGQQETQYF. CDR3 in DNA: TGCGCCAGCAGCTTGTTGGGACAGCAAGAGACCCAGTACTTC.

V and J are TRBV5-4 and TRBJ2-5; D may be TRBD1 (6 bases). CDR1 is SGHNT and CDR2 is YYREEE in the germline V gene (reference sequence). Trimming removed 0 bases from V and 5 bases from J, with 23 bases in between. The CDR3 contains 18 residues. The DNA for the CDR3 is TGTGCCAGCAGCTTGGCCCTTCCCCGGGACACCAGGCGGGAGACCCAGTACTTC. Translating gives CASSLALPRDTRRETQYF.

The chain carries TRBV7-3 and TRBJ2-2; 11 bases are shared with TRBD2. After removal of 3 bases from V and 7 bases from J, the junction contained 1 base not matched to a gene. The CDR3 extends over 14 amino acids. Germline values: CDR1 SGHTA, CDR2 FQGTGA. This chain's CDR3 is CASSLTSGNGELFF. The DNA for the CDR3 is TGTGCCAGCAGCTTGACTAGCGGGAACGGGGAGCTGTTTTTT.

CDR3 nucleotide sequence: TGTGCCAGCAGTGATGGGACAGGAGGTATAGAAGCTTTCTTT. Protein: CASSDGTGGIEAFF. J is TRBJ1-1 and V is TRBV6-1; 8 positions agree with TRBD1. The CDR3 is made up of 14 amino acids. The V segment lost 3 bases and the J segment 8 bases; nucleotides outside the gene matches: 8. From germline, CDR1 is MNHNS and CDR2 SASEGT.

The chain combines TRBV7-9 with TRBJ1-2, with a tentative D call TRBD1 (6 bases). V was pared by 1 base and J by 7 bases, with 19 bases between. The CDR3 runs 16 residues. Germline V lookup: CDR1 SEHNR, CDR2 FQNEAQ (reference sequence). CDR3 sequence: CASSLGIEQGMGGYTF. The CDR3 DNA reads as TGTGCCAGCAGCTTAGGGATCGAACAGGGTATGGGTGGCTACACCTTC.